The 32 T cell receptor beta chains reported below all come from one sample, sequenced in a study of Ad26.COV2.S vaccination and SARS-CoV-2 variants (dated by TCRdb to about 2021). Libraries were built with the immunoSEQ multiplex PCR assay. TCRdb holds this immuneACCESS table with in-frame rearrangements only. Some clones are missing; in checked studies, unresolved V genes explain under half, and the rest has no known cause. This sample holds about 320,000 clones; about 86% were observed only once. Approximately 2% of the sample comes from the top ten. Interpreted using the paper, the treatment or condition label stands for: some 20 received Ad26.COV2.S at low or high dose, single or two shots; about five received placebo; per-sample allocation not given. For vaccine and placebo recipients, the sequenced repertoires came from samples collected on day 63 after the first injection. The sample in question was peripheral blood, obtained in a trial of Ad26.COV2.S vaccine versus placebo. The receptors were sampled from a person between 18 and 60 years old who received the Ad26.COV2.S COVID-19 vaccine or a placebo.

The chain recombines TRBV30 with TRBJ2-6, with a tentative D call TRBD2 (5 bases). The CDR3 consists of 15 residues. Germline CDR1 and CDR2: GTSNPN and SVGIG (reference sequence). V lost 2 bases, J lost 2 bases, and 10 bases lay in between. The CDR3 loop reads CAWSFRGAGANVLTF. CDR3 coding DNA: TGTGCCTGGAGTTTCCGGGGAGCTGGGGCCAACGTCCTGACTTTC. Together with reference TRBV30 and TRBJ2-6, the CDR3 gives the full variable domain: SQTIHQWPATLVQPVGSPLSLECTVEGTSNPNLYWYRQAAGRGLQLLFYSVGIGQISSEVPQNLSASRPQDRQFILSSKKLLLSDSGFYLCAWSFRGAGANVLTFGAGSRLTVL.

In this sample, this clone turned up a few times. This rearrangement joins TRBV27 to TRBJ2-3, with TRBD1 as a possible D gene (6 bases). Per the germline V gene, CDR1 is MNHEY and CDR2 is SMNVEV (reference sequence). The CDR3 is 15 residues long. The V gene lost 5 bases and the J gene lost 3 bases, with 15 bases spanning the gap. The CDR3: CASSPRRGGTDTQYF. The CDR3 nucleotides are TGTGCCAGCAGTCCCCGCCGAGGGGGAACAGATACGCAGTATTTT.

The chain is built from TRBV7-2 and TRBJ2-1, with 16 bases aligning to TRBD2. Trimming took 1 base from V and 5 from J; bases not matched to a gene: 2. The germline gives CDR1 SGHTA, CDR2 FQGNSA. The CDR3 is made up of 17 amino acids. Written as DNA, the CDR3 is TGTGCCAGCAGCTTAGAGGGACTAGCGGGGGGGAACAATGAGCAGTTCTTC. It specifies CASSLEGLAGGNNEQFF.

The CDR3 sequence is CASRPLTGGVKPQHF. CDR3 DNA: TGTGCCAGCAGACCTCTCACAGGGGGAGTGAAGCCCCAGCATTTT. The chain links TRBV6-6 to TRBJ1-5; TRBD1 agrees at 8 bases. This CDR3 has 15 residues. From germline, CDR1 is MNHNY and CDR2 SVGAGI (reference sequence). With V trimmed by 6 bases and J by 8 bases, 12 bases remained unmatched.

This chain connects TRBV11-2 to TRBJ2-2; 8 bases align to TRBD1. CDR1 SGHAT and CDR2 FQNNGV come from the germline V gene. The CDR3 covers 16 residues. V lost 7 bases, J lost 1 base, and 8 bases stayed unmatched. CDR3 DNA sequence: TGTGCCAGCACCCCCCGGACAGGGATGAACACCGGGGAGCTGTTTTTT. Protein product: CASTPRTGMNTGELFF.

This clone showed up just a few times. The gene calls are TRBV19 and TRBJ1-5; D is uncertain. V lost 7 bases, J lost 7 bases, and 11 bases lay in between. CDR1 and CDR2 (germline): LNHDA, SQIVND (reference sequence). The CDR3 totals 12 residues. The CDR3 bases are TGTGCCAGTATGCGGATGGGACAGCCCCAGCATTTT. It is translated as CASMRMGQPQHF.

The chain recombines TRBV10-3 with TRBJ1-1, with D tentatively TRBD1 (6 bases). Germline V gene sequence: CDR1 ENHRY, CDR2 SYGVKD. The germline V and J ends were trimmed by 10 bases and 1 base, with 19 bases remaining between them. The CDR3 runs 15 residues. The CDR3 loop reads CATASTGLENTEAFF. In nucleotides, the CDR3 is TGTGCCACAGCCTCGACAGGCCTAGAGAACACTGAAGCTTTCTTT.

The rearrangement uses TRBV19 and TRBJ1-5; 8 bases match TRBD1. J gave up 1 base and V 6 bases, and 14 bases lay outside the gene matches. Germline V gene lookup returns CDR1 LNHDA and CDR2 SQIVND (reference sequence). This CDR3 comprises 18 residues. The CDR3 sequence: CASRRSTGGGNSNQPQHF. In nucleotides, the CDR3 is TGTGCCAGTAGGAGATCAACAGGGGGAGGCAACAGCAATCAGCCCCAGCATTTT. Combining the CDR3 with reference TRBV19 and TRBJ1-5 gives the whole variable domain DGGITQSPKYLFRKEGQNVTLSCEQNLNHDAMYWYRQDPGQGLRLIYYSQIVNDFQKGDIAEGYSVSREKKESFPLTVTSAQKNPTAFYLCASRRSTGGGNSNQPQHFGDGTRLSIL.

The chain is built from TRBV7-2 and TRBJ2-6; D is uncertain. Germline assignment: CDR1 SGHTA and CDR2 FQGNSA. The CDR3 contains 14 residues. V gave up 0 bases and J gave up 2 bases, with 2 bases separating them. The CDR3 DNA sequence: TGTGCCAGCAGCTTAGCAGCTGGGGCCAACGTCCTGACTTTC. Its protein is CASSLAAGANVLTF.

This clone showed up just a few times. The CDR3: CASTRGSVYGYTF. The CDR3 DNA reads as TGTGCCAGCACTAGGGGTTCCGTCTATGGCTACACCTTC. The V gene is TRBV2, the J gene TRBJ1-2, with TRBD1 as a possible D gene (5 bases). The germline V gene encodes CDR1 SNHLY and CDR2 FYNNEI. V was pared by 7 bases and J by 4 bases, with 13 bases between. The CDR3 consists of 13 residues.

The chain employs TRBV3-1 (or the pseudogene TRBV3-2) and TRBJ1-3; D gene unclear. Germline-derived CDR1 and CDR2 are LGHDT and YNNKEL (reference sequence). Trimming cost V 4 bases and J 3 bases, with 7 bases left between them. CDR3 size: 13 residues. The DNA of the CDR3 is TGTGCCAGCAGCCCCCGAGATGGAAACACCATATATTTT. This translates into CASSPRDGNTIYF.

This rearrangement joins TRBV6-5 to TRBJ1-2, with D hard to call. V shed 6 bases and J shed 4 bases, with 12 bases lying between them. Germline V gene sequence: CDR1 MNHEY, CDR2 SVGAGI. The CDR3 has 13 amino acids. The CDR3, as DNA: TGTGCCAGCAGACAGCCGTTAGGCTATGGCTACACCTTC. It specifies CASRQPLGYGYTF.

The rearrangement uses TRBV6-5 and TRBJ1-5; no clear D gene. The CDR3 covers 14 residues. V lost 2 bases to trimming and J lost 6 bases, with 11 bases between them. Germline V gene lookup returns CDR1 MNHEY and CDR2 SVGAGI. CDR3 DNA: TGTGCCAGCAGTTACGATAGGGATCGTCAGCCCCAGCATTTT. As protein: CASSYDRDRQPQHF.

The V gene is TRBV9, the J gene TRBJ1-3; the D is unclear. Per germline, CDR1 SGDLS and CDR2 YYNGEE. The V end was cut by 1 base, the J end by 4 bases, with 6 bases between. This CDR3 is built from 13 residues. The CDR3 is CASSVQQGNTIYF. The CDR3 DNA sequence: TGTGCCAGCAGCGTACAGCAAGGAAACACCATATATTTT.

The chain has TRBV29-1 and TRBJ1-2, with 9 bases matching TRBD1. With 5 bases clipped from V and 2 bases from J, the junction kept 9 bases outside the gene matches. The CDR3 has 15 residues. Per germline, CDR1 SQVTM and CDR2 ANQGSEA. CDR3 in amino acids: CSVPGQGNGNYGYTF. CDR3 DNA sequence: TGCAGCGTTCCGGGACAGGGAAATGGCAACTATGGCTACACCTTC. Full variable domain (rest looked up from reference TRBV29-1 and TRBJ1-2): SAVISQKPSRDICQRGTSLTIQCQVDSQVTMMFWYRQQPGQSLTLIATANQGSEATYESGFVIDKFPISRPNLTFSTLTVSNMSPEDSSIYLCSVPGQGNGNYGYTFGSGTRLTVV.

V and J are TRBV6-2 or TRBV6-3 and TRBJ1-5, with a possible D match to TRBD1 (6 bases). Trimming removed 2 bases at V and 1 base at J, with 9 bases between. Germline V gives CDR1 MNHEY, CDR2 SVGEGT. The CDR3 length is 15 residues. The CDR3 sequence: CASSYGGTSNQPQHF. DNA for the CDR3: TGTGCCAGCAGTTACGGAGGGACAAGCAATCAGCCCCAGCATTTT.

Comments on this clone: At one boundary the junction diverges from the germline segment, which might be a read error. This chain joins TRBV7-2 and TRBJ2-3; unclear D gene. The germline V gene has CDR1 SGHTA and CDR2 FQGNSA. The CDR3 extends over 13 amino acids. The CDR3 DNA sequence: TGTGCCAGCAGCTTAACCCCTACAGATCCGCAGTATTTT. Translating it yields CASSLTPTDPQYF.

The chain employs TRBV2 and TRBJ2-7; no clear D. This CDR3 is built from 11 residues. CDR1 and CDR2 (germline): SNHLY, FYNNEI. V lost 3 bases, J lost 5 bases, and 5 bases lay in between. CDR3 nucleotide sequence: TGTGCCAGCAGTGAGGTCAACGAGCAGTACTTC. Its protein product is CASSEVNEQYF.

This chain links TRBV18 with TRBJ2-1, with D hard to call. The CDR3 runs 11 residues. Trimming cost V 5 bases and J 4 bases, with 3 bases left between them. Germline V gene sequence: CDR1 KGHSH, CDR2 LQKENI. CDR3 sequence (DNA): TGTGCCAGCTCATCATACAATGAGCAGTTCTTC. Its translation is CASSSYNEQFF.

This rearrangement joins TRBV7-3 to TRBJ2-3; D possibly corresponds to TRBD1 (5 bases). V was pared by 2 bases and J by 3 bases, with 9 bases between. CDR3 size: 14 residues. CDR1 and CDR2 (germline): SGHTA, FQGTGA. CDR3 in DNA: TGTGCCAGCAGCTTAGGCCCAGGGACAGATACGCAGTATTTT. It translates to CASSLGPGTDTQYF. Filled out from reference TRBV7-3 and TRBJ2-3, the complete variable domain reads GAGVSQTPSNKVTEKGKYVELRCDPISGHTALYWYRQSLGQGPEFLIYFQGTGAADDSGLPNDRFFAVRPEGSVSTLKIQRTERGDSAVYLCASSLGPGTDTQYFGPGTRLTVL.

This chain uses TRBV20-1 with TRBJ1-5; 9 bases are a match to TRBD1. CDR1 and CDR2 (germline): DFQATT, SNEGSKA (reference sequence). The CDR3 totals 18 residues. Trimming cost V 3 bases and J 0 bases; bases outside gene matches: 12. The CDR3 DNA is TGCAGTGCTAGTAACCCACAGGGGGCCCATTATAGCAATCAGCCCCAGCATTTT. Translation gives CSASNPQGAHYSNQPQHF.

This clone was observed a few times. The J gene is TRBJ1-6, the V gene TRBV3-1 (or the pseudogene TRBV3-2); D might be TRBD1 (5 bases). From germline, CDR1 is LGHDT and CDR2 YNNKEL (reference sequence). Between the trimmed V and J ends, which lost 3 bases and 9 bases, there was a span of 18 bases. CDR3 length equals 16 residues. The CDR3 nucleotides read TGTGCCAGCAGCCAGGTGCCGGGCTTGCAGGGTTCACCCCTCCACTTT. This translates into CASSQVPGLQGSPLHF.

The genes are TRBV3-1 (or the pseudogene TRBV3-2) and TRBJ1-1; perhaps TRBD1 as D (5 bases). The V end lost 3 bases, the J end lost 2 bases, and 10 bases lay between the germline ends. This CDR3 contains 14 residues. Germline V lookup: CDR1 LGHDT, CDR2 YNNKEL (reference sequence). The CDR3 coding sequence is TGTGCCAGCAGCCACTTCGACAGAAACACTGAAGCTTTCTTT. This gives the protein CASSHFDRNTEAFF.

This chain links TRBV27 with TRBJ1-2; weak D call: TRBD1 (5 bases). Germline CDR1 is MNHEY and CDR2 is SMNVEV (reference sequence). The CDR3 has 13 amino acids. V was cut by 6 bases and J by 14 bases, with 22 bases left in between. The CDR3 reads CASSRLETGSRTF. The CDR3 bases are TGTGCCAGCAGCCGTCTGGAAACAGGATCAAGAACCTTC.

This clone has just a few counts. The chain employs TRBV9 and TRBJ2-5, with TRBD2 matching over 8 bases. V lost 5 bases to trimming and J lost 0 bases; unmatched junction nucleotides: 6. The germline CDR1 and CDR2 sequences are SGDLS and YYNGEE. The CDR3 length is 15 residues. The CDR3 is CASRTGLGDQETQYF. The CDR3 DNA reads TGTGCCAGCAGGACGGGACTAGGAGACCAAGAGACCCAGTACTTC.

The V call is TRBV6-5, the J call TRBJ1-5; D is perhaps TRBD1 (5 bases). V was trimmed by 6 bases and J by 7 bases, leaving 19 bases between them. The CDR3 is 15 residues long. Germline CDR1 and CDR2: MNHEY and SVGAGI. The CDR3 spells CASSKQAPQRQPQHF. Here the CDR3 DNA reads TGTGCCAGCAGCAAACAGGCTCCCCAGAGGCAGCCCCAGCATTTT.

V usage is TRBV19 and J usage is TRBJ2-5; D might be TRBD2 (5 bases). The CDR3 is made up of 16 amino acids. V shed 7 bases and J shed 2 bases, with 20 bases lying between them. The germline V gene has CDR1 LNHDA and CDR2 SQIVND (reference sequence). The chain's CDR3 is CASTSRGKEKQETQYF. The CDR3 region has the DNA TGTGCCAGTACGTCCAGAGGGAAGGAGAAGCAAGAGACCCAGTACTTC.

The J gene is TRBJ1-1, the V gene TRBV25-1; no clear D. Per the germline V gene, CDR1 is MGHDK and CDR2 is SYGVNS. The V end was cut by 3 bases, the J end by 3 bases, with 5 bases between. The CDR3 covers 12 residues. In DNA, the CDR3 is TGTGCCAGCAGTGATGACTACACTGAAGCTTTCTTT. Translating it yields CASSDDYTEAFF. The entire variable domain, with the rest obtained from reference TRBV25-1 and TRBJ1-1, is as follows: EADIYQTPRYLVIGTGKKITLECSQTMGHDKMYWYQQDPGMELHLIHYSYGVNSTEKGDLSSESTVSRIRTEHFPLTLESARPSHTSQYLCASSDDYTEAFFGQGTRLTVV.

The count of this clone is one. The CDR3 here is CASSLFTTTGELFF. CDR3 nucleotide sequence: TGTGCCAGCAGCTTATTTACCACGACCGGGGAGCTGTTTTTT. This rearrangement joins TRBV7-3 to TRBJ2-2; D not certain. V was pared by 2 bases and J by 5 bases, with 9 bases between. The CDR3 runs to 14 residues. CDR1 and CDR2 from the germline V gene are SGHTA and FQGTGA.

This clone has only one observation. DNA for the CDR3: TGTGCCAGCTCACCTGACCCCGGCAAAAACATTCAGTACTTC. Translation: CASSPDPGKNIQYF. The V gene is TRBV18, the J gene TRBJ2-4; D not resolved. This CDR3 is built from 14 residues. The germline V and J ends were trimmed by 3 bases and 3 bases, with 9 bases remaining between them. Germline loops: CDR1 KGHSH, CDR2 LQKENI.

V gene TRBV4-3 combines with J gene TRBJ1-5; unclear D gene. The germline V and J ends were trimmed by 0 bases and 2 bases, with 20 bases remaining between them. CDR1 LGHNA and CDR2 YSLEER come from the germline V gene. The CDR3 has 19 amino acids. The CDR3 sequence is CASSQDLAAAFTRNQPQHF. In DNA, the CDR3 is TGCGCCAGCAGCCAAGATTTAGCGGCAGCGTTTACTCGCAATCAGCCCCAGCATTTT.

The rearrangement uses TRBV4-2 and TRBJ2-7, with 12 nucleotides matching TRBD2. V trimming: 5 bases; J trimming: 3 bases; junction bases outside the gene matches: 8. The length of the CDR3 is 16 residues. Per germline, CDR1 LGHNA and CDR2 YNFKEQ. CDR3 nucleotide sequence: TGTGCCAGCAGCGCCTCGACTAGCGGGGGCCTCTACGAGCAGTACTTC. This encodes CASSASTSGGLYEQYF.